This T cell receptor beta chain was profiled in a study of T-cell reconstitution after alpha-beta-depleted transplantation in children. Construction of the TCRbeta library involved unique molecular identifiers. In TCRdb, the PCR reads were re-called with MiXCR into one record per CDR3 protein. Of 330,000 or so distinct CDR3 sequences listed, about a tenth are singletons. This clonotype was counted ten times or more. The CDR3 has 17 amino acids. Trimming removed 2 bases from V and 2 bases from J, with 16 bases in between. Germline values: CDR1 SGHTA, CDR2 FQGNSA. V gene TRBV7-2 combines with J gene TRBJ1-3, with TRBD1 as a possible D gene (5 bases). Sample: PBMCs from the stem cell graft donor, taken from the stem cell graft. The sequence came from a human donor who donated a stem cell graft to a child with acute lymphoblastic leukemia. The CDR3 sequence is CASSLRQPGLAGNTIYF. DNA for the CDR3: TGTGCCAGCAGCTTAAGACAGCCGGGTTTGGCTGGAAACACCATATATTTT.